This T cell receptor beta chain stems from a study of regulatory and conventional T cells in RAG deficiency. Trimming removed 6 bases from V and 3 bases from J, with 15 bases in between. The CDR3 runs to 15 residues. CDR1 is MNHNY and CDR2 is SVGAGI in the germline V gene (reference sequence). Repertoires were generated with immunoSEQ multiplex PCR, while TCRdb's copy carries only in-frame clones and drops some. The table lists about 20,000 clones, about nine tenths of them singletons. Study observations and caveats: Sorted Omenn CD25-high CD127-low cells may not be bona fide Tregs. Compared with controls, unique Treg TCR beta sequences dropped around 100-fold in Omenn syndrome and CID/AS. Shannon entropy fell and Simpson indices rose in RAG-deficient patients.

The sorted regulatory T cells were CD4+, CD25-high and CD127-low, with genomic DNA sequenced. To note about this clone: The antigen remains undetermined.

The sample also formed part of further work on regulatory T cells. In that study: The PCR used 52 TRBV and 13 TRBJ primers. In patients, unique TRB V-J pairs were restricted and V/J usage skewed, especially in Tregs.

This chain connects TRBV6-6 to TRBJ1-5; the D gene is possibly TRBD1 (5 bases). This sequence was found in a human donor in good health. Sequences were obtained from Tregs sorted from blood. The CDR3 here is CASRYGGTTNQPQHF. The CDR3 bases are TGTGCCAGCAGATACGGGGGGACGACCAATCAGCCCCAGCATTTT.